This T cell receptor (beta chain) was observed in a study of graft-versus-host responses after intestinal transplantation. Study information: Tacrolimus plus steroids were given to all recipients for two to three years, preceded by anti-thymocyte globulin induction.

As concerns this clone: What it recognizes is unknown.

The table came from immunoSEQ multiplex PCR; TCRdb's copy has only in-frame clones and leaves some out. The sample yields over 55,000 clones, over 75% seen once. CDR3 length equals 13 residues. Germline CDR1 reads MNHNY; CDR2 reads SVGAGI (reference sequence). The J segment lost 8 bases and the V segment lost 10 bases, leaving 11 bases of the junction unmatched. V is TRBV6-6 and J is TRBJ1-2; 9 nucleotides align to TRBD1. The receptor was isolated from a human donor who was the organ donor for an intestinal transplant. This sample comprised unstimulated CD4+ T cells sorted from spleen or lymph node cells, obtained before transplant. As DNA, the CDR3 is TGTGCCATATCCTTACAGGGGGCGGAAGGCTACACCTTC. This gives the protein CAISLQGAEGYTF.